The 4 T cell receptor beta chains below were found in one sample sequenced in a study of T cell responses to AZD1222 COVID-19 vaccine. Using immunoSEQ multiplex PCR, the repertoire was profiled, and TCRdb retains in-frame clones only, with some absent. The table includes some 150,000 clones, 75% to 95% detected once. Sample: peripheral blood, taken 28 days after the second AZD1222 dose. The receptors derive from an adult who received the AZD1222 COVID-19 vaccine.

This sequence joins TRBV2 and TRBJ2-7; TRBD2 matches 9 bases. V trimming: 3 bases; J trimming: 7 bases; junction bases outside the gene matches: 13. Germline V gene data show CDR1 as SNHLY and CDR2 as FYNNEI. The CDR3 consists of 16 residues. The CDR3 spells CASSDRVAGARREQYF. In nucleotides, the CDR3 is TGTGCCAGCAGTGATAGGGTAGCGGGAGCCCGAAGGGAGCAGTACTTC.

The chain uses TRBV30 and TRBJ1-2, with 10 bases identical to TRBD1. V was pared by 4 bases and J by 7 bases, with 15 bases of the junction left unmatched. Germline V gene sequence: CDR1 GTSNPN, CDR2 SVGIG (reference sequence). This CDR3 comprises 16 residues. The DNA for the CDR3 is TGTGCCTGGACCCCTTCCCGGGACAGGGGTGTGACTGGCTACACCTTC. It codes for CAWTPSRDRGVTGYTF. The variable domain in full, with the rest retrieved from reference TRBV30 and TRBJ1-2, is SQTIHQWPATLVQPVGSPLSLECTVEGTSNPNLYWYRQAAGRGLQLLFYSVGIGQISSEVPQNLSASRPQDRQFILSSKKLLLSDSGFYLCAWTPSRDRGVTGYTFGSGTRLTVV.

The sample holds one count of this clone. In nucleotides, the CDR3 is TGTGCCAGCAGCTTAGACCCTCCGGACAGGGTCGGAACTAATGAAAAACTGTTTTTT. This sequence encodes CASSLDPPDRVGTNEKLFF. The gene calls are TRBV7-2 and TRBJ1-4; 8 bases map to TRBD1. The V segment lost 1 base and the J segment 1 base; nucleotides outside the gene matches: 11. CDR3 length: 19 amino acids. Germline CDR1 reads SGHTA; CDR2 reads FQGNSA.

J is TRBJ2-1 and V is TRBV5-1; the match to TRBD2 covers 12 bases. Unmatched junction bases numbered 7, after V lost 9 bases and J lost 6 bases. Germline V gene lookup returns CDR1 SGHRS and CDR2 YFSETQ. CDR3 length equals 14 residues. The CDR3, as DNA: TGCGCCACCAAAACGGGACTAGCGGGCAATGAGCAGTTCTTC. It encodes CATKTGLAGNEQFF.